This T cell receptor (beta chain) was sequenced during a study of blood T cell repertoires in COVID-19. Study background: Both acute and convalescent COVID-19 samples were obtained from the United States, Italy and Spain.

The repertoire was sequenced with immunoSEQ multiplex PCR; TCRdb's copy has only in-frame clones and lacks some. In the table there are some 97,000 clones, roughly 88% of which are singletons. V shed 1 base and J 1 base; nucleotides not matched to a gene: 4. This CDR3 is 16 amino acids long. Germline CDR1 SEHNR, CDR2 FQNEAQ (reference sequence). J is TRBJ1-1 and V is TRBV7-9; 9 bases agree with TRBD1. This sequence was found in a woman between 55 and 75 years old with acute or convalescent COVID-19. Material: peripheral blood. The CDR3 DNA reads TGTGCCAGCAGCTTAGGATTGGGACAGGGGAACACTGAAGCTTTCTTT. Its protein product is CASSLGLGQGNTEAFF. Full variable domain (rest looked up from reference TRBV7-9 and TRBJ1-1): DTGVSQNPRHKITKRGQNVTFRCDPISEHNRLYWYRQTLGQGPEFLTYFQNEAQLEKSRLLSDRFSAERPKGSFSTLEIQRTEQGDSAMYLCASSLGLGQGNTEAFFGQGTRLTVV.